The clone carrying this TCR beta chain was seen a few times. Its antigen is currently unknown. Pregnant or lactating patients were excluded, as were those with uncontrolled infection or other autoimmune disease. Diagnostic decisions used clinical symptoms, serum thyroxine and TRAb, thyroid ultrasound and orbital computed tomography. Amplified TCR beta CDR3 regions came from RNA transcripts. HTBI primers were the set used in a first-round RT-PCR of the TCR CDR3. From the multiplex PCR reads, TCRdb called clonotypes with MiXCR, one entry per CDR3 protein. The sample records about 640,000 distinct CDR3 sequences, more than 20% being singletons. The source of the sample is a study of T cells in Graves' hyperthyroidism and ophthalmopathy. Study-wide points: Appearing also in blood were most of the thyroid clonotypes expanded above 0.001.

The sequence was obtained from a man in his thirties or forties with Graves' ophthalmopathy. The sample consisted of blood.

The CDR3 reads CASSWGTSGSKGDEQFF. The CDR3 coding sequence is TGCGCCAGCAGCTGGGGGACTAGCGGGAGTAAAGGCGATGAGCAGTTCTTC. The V and J genes are TRBV5-1 and TRBJ2-1, with 14 bases identical to TRBD2. The CDR3 contains 17 residues. V dropped 3 bases and J dropped 8; count of bases not matched to a gene: 10. From germline, CDR1 is SGHRS and CDR2 YFSETQ.